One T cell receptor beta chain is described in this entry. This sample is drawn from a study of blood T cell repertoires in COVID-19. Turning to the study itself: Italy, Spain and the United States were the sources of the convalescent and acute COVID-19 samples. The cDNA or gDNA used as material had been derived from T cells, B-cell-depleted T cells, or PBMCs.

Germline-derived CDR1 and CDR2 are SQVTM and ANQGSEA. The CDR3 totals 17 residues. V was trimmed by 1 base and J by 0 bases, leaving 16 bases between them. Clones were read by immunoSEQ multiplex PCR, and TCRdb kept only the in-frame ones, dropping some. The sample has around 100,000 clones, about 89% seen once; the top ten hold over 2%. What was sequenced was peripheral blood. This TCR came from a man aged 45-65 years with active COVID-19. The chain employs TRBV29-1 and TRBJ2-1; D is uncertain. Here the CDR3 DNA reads TGCAGCGTTGAAGGCCCGAATTATTACAGCTCCTACAATGAGCAGTTCTTC. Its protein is CSVEGPNYYSSYNEQFF.